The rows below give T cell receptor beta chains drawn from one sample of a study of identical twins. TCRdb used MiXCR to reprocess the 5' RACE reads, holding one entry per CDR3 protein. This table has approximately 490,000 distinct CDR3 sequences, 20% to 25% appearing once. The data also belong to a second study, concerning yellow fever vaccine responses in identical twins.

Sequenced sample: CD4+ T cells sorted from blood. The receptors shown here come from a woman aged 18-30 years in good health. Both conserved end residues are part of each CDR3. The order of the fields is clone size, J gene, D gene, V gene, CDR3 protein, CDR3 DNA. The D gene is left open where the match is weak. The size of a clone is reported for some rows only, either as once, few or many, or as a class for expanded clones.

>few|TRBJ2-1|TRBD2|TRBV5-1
CASSLSTSGRGEQFF
TGCGCCAGCAGCTTGTCGACTAGCGGGAGGGGTGAGCAGTTCTTC
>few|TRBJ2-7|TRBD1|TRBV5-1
CASSLLGQLSYEQYF
TGCGCCAGCAGCTTGCTGGGACAGCTCAGCTACGAGCAGTACTTC
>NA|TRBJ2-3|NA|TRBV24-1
CATSESGTSTDTQYF
TGTGCCACCAGTGAATCCGGAACTAGCACAGATACGCAGTATTTT
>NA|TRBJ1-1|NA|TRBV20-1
CRLEGGLNTVAFF
TGCAGGTTGGAAGGGGGACTGAACACTGTAGCTTTCTTT
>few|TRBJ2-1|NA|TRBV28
CASSSPGLATSSYNEQFF
TGTGCCAGCAGTTCCCCGGGACTGGCTACAAGCTCCTACAATGAGCAGTTCTTC
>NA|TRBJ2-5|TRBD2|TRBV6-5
CASSYSRWEGPETQYF
TGTGCCAGCAGTTACTCGAGGTGGGAGGGCCCAGAGACCCAGTACTTC
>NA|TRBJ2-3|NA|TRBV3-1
CASSPRMPNSAGDTQYF
TGTGCCAGCAGCCCTAGGATGCCTAACTCTGCGGGGGATACGCAGTATTTT
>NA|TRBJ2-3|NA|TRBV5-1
CASSQTGIPTDTQYF
TGCGCCAGCAGCCAAACCGGGATCCCCACAGATACGCAGTATTTT
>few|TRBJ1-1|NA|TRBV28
CASSTVRTEAFF
TGTGCCAGCAGTACAGTTCGTACTGAAGCTTTCTTT
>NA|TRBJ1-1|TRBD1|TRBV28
CASSSAGTGSTEAFF
TGTGCCAGCAGTTCAGCGGGGACAGGCTCCACTGAAGCTTTCTTT
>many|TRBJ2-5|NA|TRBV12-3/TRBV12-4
CASSFGLAPETQETQYF
TGTGCCAGCAGTTTCGGGCTCGCCCCAGAAACACAAGAGACCCAGTACTTC
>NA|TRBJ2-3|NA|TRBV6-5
CASSYSRFSTDTQYF
TGTGCCAGCAGTTACTCGCGCTTCAGCACAGATACGCAGTATTTT
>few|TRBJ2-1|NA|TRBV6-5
CASSYEMGAYNEQFF
TGTGCCAGCAGTTACGAGATGGGGGCCTACAATGAGCAGTTCTTC
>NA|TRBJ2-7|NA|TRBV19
CASSIPGVGDEQYF
TGTGCCAGTAGTATACCTGGGGTAGGTGACGAGCAGTACTTC
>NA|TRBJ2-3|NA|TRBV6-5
CASSYLRDIGTQYF
TGTGCCAGCAGTTACTTGCGTGACATCGGTACGCAGTATTTT
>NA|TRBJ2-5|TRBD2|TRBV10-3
CAISEFGGGPAETQYF
TGTGCCATCAGTGAGTTTGGGGGAGGGCCTGCGGAGACCCAGTACTTC
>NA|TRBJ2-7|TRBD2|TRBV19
CASSLAGVPYEQYF
TGTGCCAGTAGCCTAGCGGGAGTTCCCTACGAGCAGTACTTC
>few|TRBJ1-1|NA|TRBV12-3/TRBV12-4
CATWGVRGTEAFF
TGTGCCACATGGGGCGTACGTGGCACTGAAGCTTTCTTT
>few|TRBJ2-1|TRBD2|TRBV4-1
CASSHGLASNEQFF
TGCGCCAGCAGCCACGGACTAGCCAGCAATGAGCAGTTCTTC
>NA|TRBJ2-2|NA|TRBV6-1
CASKTYTGELFF
TGTGCCAGCAAGACATACACCGGGGAGCTGTTTTTT
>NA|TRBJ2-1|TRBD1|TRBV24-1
CATSDRTVDRGLFF
TGTGCCACCAGTGATCGAACCGTCGACAGGGGGCTCTTCTTC
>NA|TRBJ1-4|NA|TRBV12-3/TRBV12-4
CASSFRITNEKLFF
TGTGCCAGCAGTTTTCGGATAACTAATGAAAAACTGTTTTTT
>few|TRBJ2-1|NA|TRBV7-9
CASSLVGTGSYNEQFF
TGTGCCAGCAGCTTAGTCGGGACGGGCTCCTACAATGAGCAGTTCTTC
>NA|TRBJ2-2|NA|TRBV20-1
CSAEAYAGELFF
TGCAGTGCGGAGGCCTACGCCGGGGAGCTGTTTTTT
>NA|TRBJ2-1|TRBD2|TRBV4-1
CASSQEGGTSPNNEQFF
TGCGCCAGCAGCCAAGAGGGGGGGACCAGCCCTAACAATGAGCAGTTCTTC
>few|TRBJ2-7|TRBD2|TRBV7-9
CASSLGTSGRETYEQYF
TGTGCCAGCAGCTTAGGGACTAGCGGGAGGGAAACCTACGAGCAGTACTTC
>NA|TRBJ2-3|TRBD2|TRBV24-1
CATSAGRATDTQYF
TGTGCCACCAGTGCCGGGAGGGCCACAGATACGCAGTATTTT
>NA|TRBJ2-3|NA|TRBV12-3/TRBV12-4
CASSLRAGTDTQYF
TGTGCCAGCAGTCTCCGGGCTGGCACAGATACGCAGTATTTT
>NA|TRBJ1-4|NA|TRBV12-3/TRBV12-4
CASSGSGPLSRKLFF
TGTGCCAGCAGTGGATCCGGGCCCTTAAGCAGAAAACTGTTTTTT
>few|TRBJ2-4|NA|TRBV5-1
CASSLGSGEWTKNIQYF
TGCGCCAGCAGCTTGGGCTCGGGGGAATGGACCAAAAACATTCAGTACTTC
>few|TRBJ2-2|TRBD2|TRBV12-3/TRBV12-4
CASSLAGGQTGELFF
TGTGCCAGCAGTCTAGCGGGAGGGCAGACCGGGGAGCTGTTTTTT
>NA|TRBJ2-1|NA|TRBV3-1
CASSQFLGGPKGNEQFF
TGTGCCAGCAGCCAATTTCTGGGGGGTCCTAAGGGGAATGAGCAGTTCTTC
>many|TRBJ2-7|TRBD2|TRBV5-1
CASRVTLAGVYEQYF
TGCGCCAGCAGAGTGACGCTAGCGGGAGTCTACGAGCAGTACTTC
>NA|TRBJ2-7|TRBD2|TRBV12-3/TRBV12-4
CASSSRAGALYF
TGTGCCAGCAGTAGCCGAGCGGGAGCTCTATACTTC
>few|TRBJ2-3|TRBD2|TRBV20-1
CSATRPGLAGTDTQYF
TGCAGTGCTACTCGACCTGGACTAGCGGGCACAGATACGCAGTATTTT
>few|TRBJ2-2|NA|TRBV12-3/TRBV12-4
CASSLARWANTGELFF
TGTGCCAGCAGTTTAGCGCGTTGGGCGAACACCGGGGAGCTGTTTTTT
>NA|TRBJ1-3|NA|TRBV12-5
CASGTDVGRAKTTIYF
TGTGCTAGTGGCACGGACGTTGGAAGGGCAAAAACGACCATATATTTT
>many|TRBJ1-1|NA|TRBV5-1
CASSLEGNTEAFF
TGCGCCAGCAGCTTGGAGGGGAACACTGAAGCTTTCTTT
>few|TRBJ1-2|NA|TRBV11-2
CASQRTRSYTF
TGTGCCAGTCAAAGGACACGCAGCTACACCTTC
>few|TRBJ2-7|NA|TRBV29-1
CSATGSAVNEQYF
TGCAGCGCGACAGGTTCAGCGGTAAACGAGCAGTACTTC
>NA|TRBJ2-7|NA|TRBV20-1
CSARGNVREQYF
TGCAGTGCTAGAGGAAATGTACGCGAGCAGTACTTC
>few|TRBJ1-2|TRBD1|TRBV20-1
CSAHRDRTYYTF
TGCAGTGCCCACCGGGACAGGACCTACTACACCTTC
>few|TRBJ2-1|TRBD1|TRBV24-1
CATRGDRNDNEQFF
TGTGCCACCAGGGGGGACAGAAACGACAATGAGCAGTTCTTC
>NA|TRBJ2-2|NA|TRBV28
CASSFLRGGRDTGELFF
TGTGCCAGCAGTTTTTTGCGGGGAGGTCGGGACACCGGGGAGCTGTTTTTT
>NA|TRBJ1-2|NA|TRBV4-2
CASSQLGGGNYGYTF
TGTGCCAGCAGCCAATTGGGAGGGGGTAACTATGGCTACACCTTC
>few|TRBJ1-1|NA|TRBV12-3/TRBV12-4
CASTPTGPYTEAFF
TGTGCCAGCACCCCAACAGGGCCCTACACGGAAGCTTTCTTT
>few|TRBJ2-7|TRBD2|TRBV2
CASSEGVTSGAYEQYF
TGTGCCAGCAGTGAAGGGGTGACTAGCGGGGCCTACGAGCAGTACTTC
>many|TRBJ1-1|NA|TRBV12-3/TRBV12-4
CASSFKLVLGSAFF
TGTGCCAGCAGTTTTAAGCTTGTTTTAGGATCGGCTTTCTTT
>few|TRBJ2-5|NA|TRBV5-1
CASSRELRETQYF
TGCGCCAGCAGCCGCGAATTGAGGGAGACCCAGTACTTC
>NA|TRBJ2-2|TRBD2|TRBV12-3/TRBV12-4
CASSGVLAGPLSGELFF
TGTGCCAGCAGTGGGGTCCTAGCGGGACCCCTCAGCGGGGAGCTGTTTTTT
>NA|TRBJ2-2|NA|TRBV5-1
CASSPHMFANTGELFF
TGCGCCAGCAGCCCGCATATGTTCGCGAACACCGGGGAGCTGTTTTTT
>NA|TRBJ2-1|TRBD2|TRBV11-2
CASSSTRPGSGGANEQFF
TGTGCCAGCAGCTCAACAAGACCGGGGAGCGGGGGGGCTAATGAGCAGTTCTTC
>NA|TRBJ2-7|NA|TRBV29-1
CSVEAENSYEQYF
TGCAGCGTTGAAGCGGAAAACTCCTACGAGCAGTACTTC
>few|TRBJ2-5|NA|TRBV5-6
CATRRMGYGETQYF
TGTGCCACCAGGCGGATGGGGTATGGGGAGACCCAGTACTTC
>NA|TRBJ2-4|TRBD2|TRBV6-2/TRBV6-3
CASSYSTLAGSFTRDIQYF
TGTGCCAGCAGTTACTCGACTCTAGCGGGGTCGTTCACCCGGGACATTCAGTACTTC